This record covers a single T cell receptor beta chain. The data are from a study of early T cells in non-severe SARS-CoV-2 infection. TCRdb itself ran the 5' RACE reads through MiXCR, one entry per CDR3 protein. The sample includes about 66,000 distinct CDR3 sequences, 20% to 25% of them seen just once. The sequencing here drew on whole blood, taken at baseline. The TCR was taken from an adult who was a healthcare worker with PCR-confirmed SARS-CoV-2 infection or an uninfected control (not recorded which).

Here the CDR3 reads CAWSIAGALGGELFF. The CDR3 DNA reads as TGTGCCTGGAGTATAGCGGGGGCCCTTGGCGGGGAGCTGTTTTTT. The rearrangement links TRBV30 to TRBJ2-2; 9 bases fit TRBD2. Germline V CDR1 and CDR2: GTSNPN, SVGIG (reference sequence). CDR3 length: 15 residues. V lost 2 bases and J lost 7; bases outside the gene matches: 8.